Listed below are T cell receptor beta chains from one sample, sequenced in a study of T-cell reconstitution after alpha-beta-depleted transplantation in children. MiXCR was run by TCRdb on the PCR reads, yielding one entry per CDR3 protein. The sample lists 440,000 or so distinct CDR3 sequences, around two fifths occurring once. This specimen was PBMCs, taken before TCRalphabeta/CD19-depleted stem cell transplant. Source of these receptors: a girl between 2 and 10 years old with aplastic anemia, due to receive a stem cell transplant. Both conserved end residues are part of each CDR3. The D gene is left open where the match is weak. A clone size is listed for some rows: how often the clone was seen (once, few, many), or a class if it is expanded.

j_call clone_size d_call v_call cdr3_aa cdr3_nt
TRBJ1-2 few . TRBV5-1 CASSPRGVNYGYTF TGCGCCAGCAGCCCCAGGGGAGTTAACTATGGCTACACCTTC
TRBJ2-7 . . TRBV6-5 CASSYSRPGADEQYF TGTGCCAGCAGTTACTCGAGGCCCGGGGCAGACGAGCAGTACTTC
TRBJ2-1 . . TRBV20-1 CSAIDGLRDRYNEQFF TGCAGTGCTATAGATGGATTAAGGGACCGGTACAATGAGCAGTTCTTC
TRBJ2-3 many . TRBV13 CASSFGGESTDTQYF TGTGCCAGCAGCTTTGGAGGGGAAAGCACAGATACGCAGTATTTT
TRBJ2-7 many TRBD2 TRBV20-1 CSARSGSYEQYF TGCAGTGCTAGAAGCGGGAGCTACGAGCAGTACTTC
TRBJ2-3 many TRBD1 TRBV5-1 CVTGASGTDTQYF TGCGTCACAGGGGCCTCCGGCACAGATACGCAGTATTTT
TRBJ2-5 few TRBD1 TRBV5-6 CASSFGTEETQYF TGTGCCAGCAGCTTTGGGACAGAAGAGACCCAGTACTTC
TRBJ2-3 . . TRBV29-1 CSARVRERSDTQYF TGCAGCGCAAGAGTACGGGAGCGGTCAGATACGCAGTATTTT
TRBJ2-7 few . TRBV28 CASSLPGPTLYEQYF TGTGCCAGCAGTTTACCAGGCCCGACGTTGTACGAGCAGTACTTC
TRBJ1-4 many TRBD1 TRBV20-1 CSAREGTGARNEKLFF TGCAGTGCTAGAGAGGGGACAGGGGCGAGGAACGAAAAACTGTTTTTT
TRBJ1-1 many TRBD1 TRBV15 CASRQGVNTEAFF TGTGCCAGCCGACAGGGAGTGAACACTGAAGCTTTCTTT
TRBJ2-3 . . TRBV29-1 CSVDRGGLSTDTQYF TGCAGCGTTGACAGGGGAGGGCTCAGCACAGATACGCAGTATTTT
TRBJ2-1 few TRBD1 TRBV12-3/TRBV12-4 CASRETGGSYNEQFF TGTGCCAGCAGGGAAACAGGGGGCTCCTACAATGAGCAGTTCTTC
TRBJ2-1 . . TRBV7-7 CASSDGARNEQFF TGTGCTAGCAGCGACGGGGCGCGAAATGAGCAGTTCTTC
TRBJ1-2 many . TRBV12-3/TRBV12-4 CASSFGVEYNGYTF TGTGCCAGCAGTTTCGGGGTGGAATATAATGGCTACACCTTC
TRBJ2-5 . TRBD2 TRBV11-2 CASSPTNSGLETQYF TGTGCCAGCAGCCCGACGAATAGCGGGTTGGAGACCCAGTACTTC
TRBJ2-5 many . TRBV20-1 CSATSRPSETQYF TGCAGTGCTACCTCCCGGCCCTCAGAGACCCAGTACTTC
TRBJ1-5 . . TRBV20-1 CSAHNQGAGGNQPQHF TGCAGTGCACACAATCAGGGTGCGGGCGGCAATCAGCCCCAGCATTTT
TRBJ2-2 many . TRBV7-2 CASSYGLATNTGELFF TGTGCCAGCAGCTATGGGCTAGCGACCAACACCGGGGAGCTGTTTTTT
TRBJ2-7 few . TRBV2 CASGGNIYEQYF TGTGCCAGCGGGGGGAATATATACGAGCAGTACTTC
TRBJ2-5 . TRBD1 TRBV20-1 CSARESRTGVGTQYF TGCAGTGCTAGAGAGTCCCGGACAGGGGTAGGCACCCAGTACTTC
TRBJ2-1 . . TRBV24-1 CATSDMGGPVRNEQFF TGTGCCACCAGTGACATGGGGGGGCCGGTTCGCAATGAGCAGTTCTTC
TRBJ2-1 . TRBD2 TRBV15 CATSNAGGAYNEQFF TGTGCCACCAGCAACGCGGGGGGTGCGTACAATGAGCAGTTCTTC
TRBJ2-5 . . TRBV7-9 CASSRIAQGGKETQYF TGTGCCAGCAGCCGGATCGCACAGGGAGGAAAGGAGACCCAGTACTTC
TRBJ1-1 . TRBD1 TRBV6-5 CASSSSGTGFTEAFF TGTGCCAGCAGTTCCTCCGGGACAGGATTCACTGAAGCTTTCTTT
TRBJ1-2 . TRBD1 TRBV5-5 CASSLGTGKGATIGGYTF TGTGCCAGCAGCTTGGGGACAGGAAAGGGAGCTACTATTGGTGGCTACACCTTC
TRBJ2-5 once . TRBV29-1 CSAGAGNPETQYF TGCAGCGCCGGCGCAGGCAATCCGGAGACCCAGTACTTC
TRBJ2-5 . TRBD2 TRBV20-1 CSARDREGDIIETQYF TGCAGTGCTAGAGATCGGGAGGGAGACATCATTGAGACCCAGTACTTC
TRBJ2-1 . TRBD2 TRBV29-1 CSVEDLPSGRSIFDEQFF TGCAGCGTTGAAGATTTACCGAGCGGGAGGTCCATTTTCGATGAGCAGTTCTTC
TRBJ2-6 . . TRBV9 CASSVRGVRASGANVLTF TGTGCCAGCAGCGTAAGAGGGGTCCGCGCGTCTGGGGCCAACGTCCTGACTTTC
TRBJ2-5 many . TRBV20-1 CSARDLIRQRQETQYF TGCAGTGCTAGAGATTTAATTAGGCAACGCCAAGAGACCCAGTACTTC
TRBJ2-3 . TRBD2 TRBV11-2 CALSGAGDTQYF TGTGCCCTTAGCGGGGCCGGGGATACGCAGTATTTT
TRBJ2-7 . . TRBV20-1 CSARGDSKGNPYEQYF TGCAGTGCTAGGGGAGACTCCAAGGGAAATCCCTACGAGCAGTACTTC
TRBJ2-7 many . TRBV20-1 CSAGRPRGDEQYF TGCAGTGCTGGTAGGCCCCGTGGCGACGAGCAGTACTTC
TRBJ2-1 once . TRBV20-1 CSARRSDSYNEQFF TGCAGTGCTAGAAGAAGCGACTCCTACAATGAGCAGTTCTTC
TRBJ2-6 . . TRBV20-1 CSARDLHGRLAGANVLTF TGCAGTGCTAGAGATCTCCACGGACGGCTAGCCGGGGCCAACGTCCTGACTTTC